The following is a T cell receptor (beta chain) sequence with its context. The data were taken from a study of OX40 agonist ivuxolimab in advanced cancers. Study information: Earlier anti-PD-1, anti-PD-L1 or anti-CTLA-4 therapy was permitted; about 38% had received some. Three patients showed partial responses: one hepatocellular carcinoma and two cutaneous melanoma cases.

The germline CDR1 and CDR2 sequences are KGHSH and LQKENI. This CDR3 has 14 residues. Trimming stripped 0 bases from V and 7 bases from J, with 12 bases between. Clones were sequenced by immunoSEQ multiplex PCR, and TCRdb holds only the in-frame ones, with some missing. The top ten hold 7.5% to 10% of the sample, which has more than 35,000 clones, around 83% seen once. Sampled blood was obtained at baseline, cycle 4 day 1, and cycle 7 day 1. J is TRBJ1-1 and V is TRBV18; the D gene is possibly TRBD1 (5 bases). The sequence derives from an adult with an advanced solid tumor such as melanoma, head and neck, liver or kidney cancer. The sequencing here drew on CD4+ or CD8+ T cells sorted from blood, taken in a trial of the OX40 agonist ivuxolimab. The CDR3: CASSPPYGGNEAFF. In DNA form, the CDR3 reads TGTGCCAGCTCACCACCTTACGGGGGGAATGAAGCTTTCTTT.